The 12 T cell receptor beta chains given below trace back to one sample, sequenced in a study of blood T cell repertoires in COVID-19. Libraries were prepared by immunoSEQ multiplex PCR; TCRdb keeps only in-frame clonotypes and omits some of them. The sample carries roughly 120,000 clones, 80% to 90% recorded once. Sequencing was done on a sample of peripheral blood. The origin of the receptors is a man between 65 and 79 years old with active or convalescent COVID-19.

The genes are TRBV6-5 and TRBJ2-2; 12 nucleotides agree with TRBD2. CDR3 length: 15 residues. CDR1 is MNHEY and CDR2 is SVGAGI in the germline V gene. J gave up 6 bases and V 7 bases, and 6 bases lay outside the gene matches. Here the CDR3 reads CASISASGRAGELFF. The DNA of the CDR3 is TGTGCCAGCATTTCGGCTAGCGGGAGGGCCGGGGAGCTGTTTTTT.

The chain couples TRBV11-2 to TRBJ1-1, with D maybe TRBD1 (6 bases). Trimming pared 5 bases from V and 1 base from J, leaving 11 bases between. This CDR3 contains 14 residues. Germline V CDR1 and CDR2: SGHAT, FQNNGV. CDR3 sequence reads: CASSLGQPNTEAFF. The DNA for the CDR3 is TGTGCCAGCAGCCTCGGACAGCCGAACACTGAAGCTTTCTTT.

The chain recombines TRBV9 with TRBJ1-3; 7 nucleotides line up with TRBD1. Per germline, CDR1 SGDLS and CDR2 YYNGEE. The CDR3 loop spans 16 amino acids. V was pared by 6 bases and J by 0 bases, with 9 bases of the junction left unmatched. This CDR3 is CASIEDRADSGNTIYF. The CDR3, as DNA: TGTGCCAGCATCGAAGACAGGGCAGACTCTGGAAACACCATATATTTT.

The chain employs TRBV28 and TRBJ1-3; D remains unclear. Germline V CDR1 and CDR2: MDHEN, SYDVKM. V lost 1 base and J 5 bases, leaving 6 bases between the germline ends. The CDR3 totals 13 residues. The CDR3 bases are TGTGCCAGCAGTTTATCGGTACGAAACACCATATATTTT. Its protein product is CASSLSVRNTIYF.

The chain carries TRBV19 and TRBJ1-1, with 8 bases matching TRBD1. The CDR3 contains 15 residues. Germline CDR1 is LNHDA and CDR2 is SQIVND (reference sequence). With V trimmed by 0 bases and J by 7 bases, 7 bases remained unmatched. The CDR3 DNA sequence: TGTGCCAGTAGTATAGATCCGGGACAGGCTAGTGAAGCTTTCTTT. Its translation: CASSIDPGQASEAFF.

This chain links TRBV6-5 with TRBJ2-7; possibly TRBD1 for D (5 bases). The CDR3 has 13 amino acids. Trimming removed 7 bases at V and 3 bases at J, with 13 bases between. CDR1 and CDR2 (germline): MNHEY, SVGAGI. The CDR3 bases are TGTGCCAGCAAGCTCGGACACCTCTACGAGCAGTACTTC. Protein product: CASKLGHLYEQYF.

This chain joins TRBV27 and TRBJ1-1, with a weak D call TRBD1 (5 bases). Trimming removed 0 bases from V and 10 bases from J, with 18 bases in between. The CDR3 has 15 amino acids. Germline V gene sequence: CDR1 MNHEY, CDR2 SMNVEV (reference sequence). CDR3 region: CASSLSRGIREAAFF. CDR3 DNA: TGTGCCAGCAGTTTATCGCGGGGGATCCGGGAGGCAGCTTTCTTT.

The chain links TRBV19 to TRBJ2-1, with 7 bases that match TRBD2. The CDR3 spans 16 residues. The V gene end was trimmed by 6 bases and the J gene end by 7 bases; junction bases not matched to a gene: 15. The germline V gene encodes CDR1 LNHDA and CDR2 SQIVND (reference sequence). Here the CDR3 DNA reads TGTGCCAGTAGCCACCCGAGTGGCGGGAGAGGGAATGAGCAGTTCTTC. It specifies CASSHPSGGRGNEQFF.

The V and J genes are TRBV19 and TRBJ1-2; D may be TRBD1 (5 bases). V was trimmed by 7 bases and J by 3 bases, leaving 15 bases between them. CDR3 length: 14 residues. The germline V gene encodes CDR1 LNHDA and CDR2 SQIVND (reference sequence). This chain's CDR3 is CASMMRTSHYGYTF. DNA for the CDR3: TGTGCCAGTATGATGCGGACATCCCACTATGGCTACACCTTC.

V and J are TRBV19 and TRBJ1-1, with D maybe TRBD1 (5 bases). V was shortened by 1 base and J by 14 bases, with 11 bases between the two germline ends. Germline CDR1 and CDR2: LNHDA and SQIVND (reference sequence). This CDR3 contains 11 residues. The CDR3 is CASSIAGPVFF. For the CDR3, the DNA is TGTGCCAGTAGTATAGCAGGGCCGGTCTTCTTT. The full variable domain, completed using reference TRBV19 and TRBJ1-1, is DGGITQSPKYLFRKEGQNVTLSCEQNLNHDAMYWYRQDPGQGLRLIYYSQIVNDFQKGDIAEGYSVSREKKESFPLTVTSAQKNPTAFYLCASSIAGPVFFGQGTRLTVV.

This chain joins TRBV9 and TRBJ1-6; D possibly corresponds to TRBD1 (5 bases). The length of the CDR3 is 17 residues. Trimming pared 6 bases from V and 0 bases from J, leaving 16 bases between. The V gene's germline CDR1 is SGDLS and CDR2 YYNGEE. DNA for the CDR3: TGTGCCAGCAACAGCGGAGGGGCGAGCTCCTATAATTCACCCCTCCACTTT. This sequence encodes CASNSGGASSYNSPLHF.

The gene calls are TRBV19 and TRBJ1-4, with 9 bases matching TRBD1. In germline, CDR1 is LNHDA, CDR2 SQIVND (reference sequence). J lost 5 bases, V lost 3 bases, and 4 bases had no gene match. The CDR3 sequence is 15 residues long. The CDR3 DNA reads TGTGCCAGTAGTATCGGACAGGGGATCAATGAAAAACTGTTTTTT. It codes for CASSIGQGINEKLFF. Filled out from reference TRBV19 and TRBJ1-4, the complete variable domain reads DGGITQSPKYLFRKEGQNVTLSCEQNLNHDAMYWYRQDPGQGLRLIYYSQIVNDFQKGDIAEGYSVSREKKESFPLTVTSAQKNPTAFYLCASSIGQGINEKLFFGSGTQLSVL.